The 7 T cell receptor beta chains below all came from one sample that was sequenced in a study of T cell changes during pregnancy in multiple sclerosis. Using immunoSEQ multiplex PCR, the repertoire was profiled, and TCRdb retains in-frame clones only, with some absent. The table has about 93,000 clones, almost 95% seen once; the top ten hold about 2%. Sequences were derived from peripheral blood, sampled after pregnancy. The receptors stem from a female donor with multiple sclerosis, enrolled in a pregnancy study.

The chain couples TRBV10-3 to TRBJ2-1; D possibly corresponds to TRBD2 (5 bases). Looked up from germline, CDR1 is ENHRY and CDR2 is SYGVKD. V lost 7 bases and J lost 0, with 7 bases in between. The CDR3 spans 13 residues. CDR3 in amino acids: CAIMGSSYNEQFF. CDR3 nucleotide sequence: TGTGCCATCATGGGGAGCTCCTACAATGAGCAGTTCTTC.

This clone has a handful of counts. This sequence joins TRBV4-2 and TRBJ1-5; D possibly corresponds to TRBD1 (5 bases). V gave up 1 base and J gave up 0 bases, with 13 bases separating them. This CDR3 has 17 residues. Germline values: CDR1 LGHNA, CDR2 YNFKEQ. CDR3 sequence: CASSQGEGPDSNQPQHF. For the CDR3, the DNA is TGTGCCAGCAGCCAAGGGGAGGGGCCAGATAGCAATCAGCCCCAGCATTTT.

The J gene is TRBJ1-5, the V gene TRBV19; D is ambiguous. Trimming removed 9 bases at V and 2 bases at J, with 14 bases between. The CDR3 extends over 14 amino acids. Germline V lookup: CDR1 LNHDA, CDR2 SQIVND (reference sequence). The CDR3 region is CASTRERGNQPQHF. CDR3 bases: TGTGCCAGCACTCGGGAGAGGGGCAATCAGCCCCAGCATTTT.

The rearrangement links TRBV7-9 to TRBJ1-4; 9 nucleotides agree with TRBD1. Per germline, CDR1 SEHNR and CDR2 FQNEAQ (reference sequence). The CDR3 covers 15 residues. Trimming took 5 bases from V and 3 from J; bases not matched to a gene: 4. The CDR3 loop reads CASSPQGASNEKLFF. The CDR3 DNA reads as TGTGCCAGCAGCCCACAGGGGGCGTCTAATGAAAAACTGTTTTTT.

The rearrangement uses TRBV6-5 and TRBJ2-3; TRBD2 matches at 8 bases. With 10 bases clipped from V and 2 bases from J, the junction kept 2 bases outside the gene matches. This CDR3 region has 12 residues. Germline V gene lookup returns CDR1 MNHEY and CDR2 SVGAGI. The CDR3 nucleotides are TGTGCCACGGGAGGGGACACAGATACGCAGTATTTT. Its protein is CATGGDTDTQYF.

The chain uses TRBV7-3 and TRBJ1-2; no clear D gene. Germline V gene sequence: CDR1 SGHTA, CDR2 FQGTGA. The CDR3 sequence is 13 residues long. V lost 2 bases and J 6 bases, leaving 10 bases between the germline ends. The CDR3 bases are TGTGCCAGCAGCTTAGGAGGGAGTGATGGCTACACCTTC. It translates to CASSLGGSDGYTF. The complete variable domain, with remaining parts taken from reference TRBV7-3 and TRBJ1-2, reads GAGVSQTPSNKVTEKGKYVELRCDPISGHTALYWYRQSLGQGPEFLIYFQGTGAADDSGLPNDRFFAVRPEGSVSTLKIQRTERGDSAVYLCASSLGGSDGYTFGSGTRLTVV.

In DNA, the CDR3 is TGTGCCAGTAGTATGGGGAGACAGGGGCCCTACGAGCAGTACTTC. Translated: CASSMGRQGPYEQYF. This chain connects TRBV19 to TRBJ2-7; 8 bases fit TRBD1. J lost 2 bases, V lost 3 bases, and 6 bases had no gene match. The germline CDR1 and CDR2 sequences are LNHDA and SQIVND (reference sequence). The CDR3 contains 15 residues. The full variable domain, with the rest looked up from reference TRBV19 and TRBJ2-7, is DGGITQSPKYLFRKEGQNVTLSCEQNLNHDAMYWYRQDPGQGLRLIYYSQIVNDFQKGDIAEGYSVSREKKESFPLTVTSAQKNPTAFYLCASSMGRQGPYEQYFGPGTRLTVT.